Below, one T cell receptor beta chain is given with its context. Its matching antigen is unknown. This sample is part of a study of post-analysis software for immune sequencing data. Across the study: The cohort encompassed relapsing-remitting, secondary progressive and progressive-relapsing multiple sclerosis disease courses. The study's findings and limits: Multiple sclerosis was associated with a significant reduction in normalized Chao1 diversity relative to controls. Strong same-batch co-clustering of samples appeared with F measure clustering. Several TRBV segments, TRBV5-6, TRBV5-1 and TRBV20-1 among them, were found more frequent in patients than controls.

Trimming stripped 8 bases from V and 5 bases from J, with 15 bases between. There are 13 residues in the CDR3. The germline V gene encodes CDR1 SNHLY and CDR2 FYNNEI. Each TCR beta cDNA library carried unique molecular identifiers. MiXCR, applied by TCRdb to the PCR reads, yields one record per CDR3 protein. The repertoire has 750,000 to 950,000 distinct CDR3 sequences, around 46% of them found once; the top ten carry roughly 5.2%. The J gene is TRBJ2-5, the V gene TRBV2; D might be TRBD2 (5 bases). This TCR came from a girl aged 10-17 years with multiple sclerosis. Sequencing was done on a sample of blood. CDR3 sequence reads: CASSPEGAETQYF. As DNA, the CDR3 is TGTGCCAGCTCACCAGAGGGAGCGGAGACCCAGTACTTC.